The present TCR beta chain was sequenced within a study of T cell repertoires and HLA-DP antigens. Study-wide background: Pre-culture CD4+ samples used roughly 1,100 ng DNA versus approximately 0.2 ug for CD137+CD4+ sorts.

This clone has just a few counts. As yet, its antigen is unknown. Study-level points and caveats: The CD4+ repertoire was not split into naive and memory.

The germline CDR1 and CDR2 sequences are SGHRS and YFSETQ. Trimming removed 0 bases at V and 6 bases at J, with 12 bases between. CDR3 size: 14 residues. Assay used: immunoSEQ multiplex PCR; TCRdb lists only in-frame clones, some missing. The table shows about 73,000 clones, with over 75% occurring only once. The chain combines TRBV5-1 with TRBJ1-1; D call uncertain. The sample taken for sequencing was CD4+ T cells from PBMCs. The sequence was collected from a man between 60 and 70 years old in good health and CMV-seronegative. The chain's CDR3 is CASSLAPSNPEAFF. CDR3 coding DNA: TGCGCCAGCAGCTTGGCTCCCAGTAACCCTGAAGCTTTCTTT.